This T cell receptor (beta chain) was recovered during a study of technical replicates of blood from several donors. V was clipped by 1 base and J by 4 bases, with 5 bases between them. The CDR3 loop spans 13 amino acids. The germline V gene encodes CDR1 SGHTA and CDR2 FQGTGA. Sequenced by immunoSEQ multiplex PCR; TCRdb stores in-frame clones only, minus some. The sample comprises roughly 72,000 clones, about 96% of which are singletons, and approximately 0.32% rests with the top ten. Source material: T cells isolated from PBMCs. The source of this sequence is a human donor in good health. This rearrangement joins TRBV7-3 to TRBJ1-5; D remains unclear. The CDR3 spells CASSLNQNQPQHF. In DNA, the CDR3 is TGTGCCAGCAGCTTAAACCAGAATCAGCCCCAGCATTTT.